These 25 T cell receptor beta chains were sequenced from one sample in a study of blood T cells in healthy people across ages (dated by TCRdb to between 2015 and 2016). Receptors were amplified or captured by 5' RACE. Sequencing was performed on an Illumina HiSeq 2500. A second PCR of roughly 6 to 11 cycles was run with a J-beta primer mix and a sample-barcoded 5' primer. The public reads were run again by TCRdb, first through fastp at Q25 and then through MiXCR, and only productive beta chains were kept. Rows are unified per CDR3 protein, each entry keeping the most common DNA and genes. For this sample there are some 920,000 distinct CDR3 sequences; roughly 47% appear just once. About 21% of the sample rests with the top ten. The sequenced sample consisted of blood. The origin of the receptors is a woman aged 55-70 years in good health.

DNA for the CDR3: TGTGCCAGCAGCCGCCGGGACTACAACTACGAGCAGTACTTC. Protein: CASSRRDYNYEQYF. The chain combines TRBV7-2 with TRBJ2-7, with 7 bases lining up with TRBD2. Trimming removed 5 bases from V and 3 bases from J; junction bases left unmatched: 7. The germline CDR1 and CDR2 sequences are SGHTA and FQGNSA. The CDR3 is 14 amino acids. Using reference TRBV7-2 and TRBJ2-7 for the parts outside the CDR3, the full variable domain is GAGVSQSPSNKVTEKGKDVELRCDPISGHTALYWYRQSLGQGLEFLIYFQGNSAPDKSGLPSDRFSAERTGGSVSTLTIQRTQQEDSAVYLCASSRRDYNYEQYFGPGTRLTVT.

This clonotype came up once. The rearrangement uses TRBV12-3 or TRBV12-4 and TRBJ2-7, with 13 bases matching TRBD2. V lost 6 bases and J lost 4; bases outside the gene matches: 12. The CDR3 consists of 17 residues. DNA of the CDR3: TGTGCCAGCAGCCGAAGGACTAGCGGGAGAGGGAGGTACGAGCAGTACTTC. It is translated as CASSRRTSGRGRYEQYF.

A few counts support this clonotype. The chain has TRBV7-2 and TRBJ1-1, with D hard to call. V lost 5 bases and J 1 base, leaving 11 bases between the germline ends. The length of the CDR3 is 14 residues. CDR1 and CDR2 from the germline V gene are SGHTA and FQGNSA. DNA of the CDR3: TGTGCCAGCAGCGGGCAACCCGCGAACACTGAAGCTTTCTTT. Its protein product is CASSGQPANTEAFF. The full variable domain, its missing parts supplied by reference TRBV7-2 and TRBJ1-1, is GAGVSQSPSNKVTEKGKDVELRCDPISGHTALYWYRQSLGQGLEFLIYFQGNSAPDKSGLPSDRFSAERTGGSVSTLTIQRTQQEDSAVYLCASSGQPANTEAFFGQGTRLTVV.

This clonotype came up a few times. V and J are TRBV24-1 and TRBJ2-3; maybe TRBD2 (6 bases). CDR1 and CDR2 from the germline V gene are KGHDR and SFDVKD. The ends were cut back, 5 bases at V and 3 bases at J, with 11 bases in the middle. This CDR3 contains 14 residues. The CDR3: CATSGEAGTDTQYF. The CDR3 DNA follows: TGTGCCACCAGTGGGGAGGCCGGTACAGATACGCAGTATTTT.

This clonotype was picked up one time. The chain recombines TRBV4-1 with TRBJ2-4; 9 positions match TRBD2. Judging by the DNA end, TRBJ2-7 fits better; the J call may be wrong. CDR1 is MGHRA and CDR2 is YSYEKL in the germline V gene. This CDR3 has 16 residues. This CDR3 reads CASSQPGTSRNYEQYF. The CDR3 coding sequence is TGCGCCAGCAGCCAGCCCGGGACTAGCAGAAACTACGAGCAGTACTTC.

About this clonotype: One end of the junction varies from germline; a read error may be responsible. V usage is TRBV29-1 and J usage is TRBJ2-3; tentatively, D is TRBD1 (6 bases). This CDR3 is 14 amino acids long. Germline V gives CDR1 SQVTM, CDR2 ANQGSEA. The CDR3 region is CSARVGAGTDAQYF. The CDR3 DNA reads as TGCAGCGCCCGAGTGGGGGCCGGCACAGATGCGCAGTATTTT.

This chain joins TRBV28 and TRBJ2-3; the D is unclear. The length of the CDR3 is 15 residues. The germline V gene encodes CDR1 MDHEN and CDR2 SYDVKM. The ends were cut back, 3 bases at V and 2 bases at J, with 12 bases in the middle. The CDR3 reads CASSFHGINTDTQYF. DNA for the CDR3: TGTGCCAGCAGTTTCCACGGTATCAACACAGATACGCAGTATTTT. Full variable domain (outside the CDR3, taken from reference TRBV28 and TRBJ2-3): DVKVTQSSRYLVKRTGEKVFLECVQDMDHENMFWYRQDPGLGLRLIYFSYDVKMKEKGDIPEGYSVSREKKERFSLILESASTNQTSMYLCASSFHGINTDTQYFGPGTRLTVL.

V usage is TRBV20-1 and J usage is TRBJ2-4; D is unclear. Germline V gene data show CDR1 as DFQATT and CDR2 as SNEGSKA (reference sequence). With 0 bases removed from V and 2 bases from J, the gap between germline ends came to 8 bases. This CDR3 has 14 amino acids. The CDR3 DNA reads TGCAGTGCTAGAGAGACCCGTACCAAAAACATTCAGTACTTC. Residues: CSARETRTKNIQYF.

The chain uses TRBV7-2 and TRBJ2-4; D is undetermined. CDR3 length: 14 amino acids. Germline CDR1 and CDR2: SGHTA and FQGNSA. With 5 bases removed from V and 1 base from J, the gap between germline ends came to 9 bases. The CDR3 sequence: CASSPSMAKNIQYF. CDR3 in DNA: TGTGCCAGCAGCCCCAGTATGGCCAAAAACATTCAGTACTTC.

The rearrangement joins TRBV7-9 to TRBJ2-7; 9 bases match TRBD2. The length of the CDR3 is 17 residues. The germline CDR1 and CDR2 sequences are SEHNR and FQNEAQ (reference sequence). V dropped 5 bases and J dropped 1; count of bases not matched to a gene: 12. The CDR3 reads CASSLNRASGISYEQYF. The CDR3 DNA sequence: TGTGCCAGCAGCCTAAATCGGGCTAGCGGGATTTCCTACGAGCAGTACTTC.

This clonotype was observed a few times. J is TRBJ2-3 and V is TRBV4-1; 9 bases align to TRBD2. Germline V lookup: CDR1 MGHRA, CDR2 YSYEKL. CDR3 length equals 15 residues. V lost 4 bases to trimming and J lost 11 bases; unmatched junction nucleotides: 13. The CDR3 loop is CASSPITGTSRMQYF. CDR3 sequence (DNA): TGCGCCAGCAGCCCGATCACCGGGACTAGCAGGATGCAGTATTTT.

The CDR3 sequence is CSVEESTSGANEQFF. CDR3 sequence (DNA): TGCAGCGTTGAAGAATCGACTAGCGGCGCCAATGAGCAGTTCTTC. V is TRBV29-1 and J is TRBJ2-1, with 9 bases lining up with TRBD2. Germline values: CDR1 SQVTM, CDR2 ANQGSEA. Trimming at V came to 0 bases and at J to 6 bases, leaving 6 bases not matched to a gene. The CDR3 loop spans 15 amino acids.

This clonotype occurred a few times. The gene calls are TRBV7-8 and TRBJ2-5, with D maybe TRBD2 (5 bases). Trimming pared 4 bases from V and 1 base from J, leaving 10 bases between. Germline V CDR1 and CDR2: SGHVS, FQNEAQ. The CDR3 runs to 14 residues. This chain's CDR3 is CASSSLDFQETQYF. In DNA form, the CDR3 reads TGTGCCAGCAGCTCCTTGGACTTCCAAGAGACCCAGTACTTC.

This clonotype was found a few times. V and J are TRBV20-1 and TRBJ2-1, with D possibly being TRBD1 or TRBD2 (5 bases each). CDR3 size: 14 residues. Trimming took 4 bases from V and 5 from J, leaving 15 bases between them. CDR1 and CDR2 from the germline V gene are DFQATT and SNEGSKA (reference sequence). The CDR3 DNA reads TGCAGTGCTAACAGAGGGGCAAGGAACAATGAGCAGTTCTTC. Protein: CSANRGARNNEQFF.

This clonotype turned up a few times. J is TRBJ1-2 and V is TRBV27; 11 bases line up with TRBD1. Germline trimming cut 6 bases from V and 7 bases from J; bases unmatched to any gene: 10. Germline CDR1 reads MNHEY; CDR2 reads SMNVEV (reference sequence). This CDR3 has 15 amino acids. CDR3 region: CASSIGTGGFSGYTF. CDR3 DNA sequence: TGTGCCAGCAGCATCGGGACAGGGGGTTTCAGTGGCTACACCTTC.

The V call is TRBV12-3 or TRBV12-4, the J call TRBJ1-4; TRBD1 aligns across 7 bases. J gave up 7 bases and V 7 bases, and 15 bases lay outside the gene matches. The CDR3 has 16 residues. The CDR3 DNA reads as TGTGCCAGCATGCGACAGGGAGGTTTCTTTGCTGAAAAACTGTTTTTT. This encodes CASMRQGGFFAEKLFF.

This clonotype occurred a few times. This chain uses TRBV15 with TRBJ2-3; D is possibly TRBD2 (5 bases). The CDR3 is 14 amino acids. V was trimmed by 6 bases and J by 2 bases, leaving 12 bases between them. From germline, CDR1 is LNHNV and CDR2 YYDKDF (reference sequence). DNA of the CDR3: TGTGCCACCAGACCTAGCTTTAACACAGATACGCAGTATTTT. Residues: CATRPSFNTDTQYF.

The chain is built from TRBV3-1 and TRBJ1-1, with TRBD1 matching over 11 bases. V trimming: 5 bases; J trimming: 0 bases; junction bases outside the gene matches: 11. This CDR3 contains 18 residues. Germline lookup yields CDR1 LGHDT and CDR2 YNNKEL (reference sequence). CDR3 nucleotide sequence: TGTGCCAGCAGCGAAGTACGGGACAGGGGGTGGGTGAACACTGAAGCTTTCTTT. Protein sequence: CASSEVRDRGWVNTEAFF.

The chain has TRBV5-1 and TRBJ2-7, with unresolved D. Trimming stripped 0 bases from V and 5 bases from J, with 12 bases between. Per germline, CDR1 SGHRS and CDR2 YFSETQ. The CDR3 spans 14 residues. The CDR3 is CASSLETRMDEQYF. CDR3 nucleotides: TGCGCCAGCAGCTTGGAAACCAGAATGGACGAGCAGTACTTC.

J is TRBJ1-5 and V is TRBV27; TRBD1 agrees at 7 bases. CDR1 and CDR2 (germline): MNHEY, SMNVEV (reference sequence). There are 13 residues in the CDR3. Trimming took 8 bases from V and 5 from J; bases not matched to a gene: 6. The CDR3 spells CASRQGFDQPQHF. The CDR3 DNA reads TGTGCCAGCCGACAGGGATTTGATCAGCCCCAGCATTTT.

The chain carries TRBV29-1 and TRBJ2-1; D not certain. Germline lookup yields CDR1 SQVTM and CDR2 ANQGSEA. CDR3 length: 13 residues. The ends were cut back, 4 bases at V and 10 bases at J, with 17 bases in the middle. The CDR3 loop reads CSVAPRRSQEQFF. CDR3 nucleotide sequence: TGCAGCGTTGCGCCTAGACGGTCGCAAGAGCAGTTCTTC.

V is TRBV9 and J is TRBJ1-2, with D possibly matching TRBD1 (6 bases). The ends were cut back, 6 bases at V and 8 bases at J, with 14 bases in the middle. Per the germline V gene, CDR1 is SGDLS and CDR2 is YYNGEE. The CDR3 is 12 residues long. Here the CDR3 reads CASKGGLGGYTF. Written as DNA, the CDR3 is TGTGCCAGCAAAGGGGGGCTCGGAGGCTACACCTTC. The whole variable domain, remainder taken from reference TRBV9 and TRBJ1-2, is DSGVTQTPKHLITATGQRVTLRCSPRSGDLSVYWYQQSLDQGLQFLIQYYNGEERAKGNILERFSAQQFPDLHSELNLSSLELGDSALYFCASKGGLGGYTFGSGTRLTVV.

A few counts support this clonotype. The gene calls are TRBV3-1 and TRBJ1-1; the D gene is possibly TRBD1 (5 bases). This CDR3 has 16 amino acids. The germline V and J ends were trimmed by 4 bases and 0 bases, with 15 bases remaining between them. Germline V gene data show CDR1 as LGHDT and CDR2 as YNNKEL (reference sequence). The CDR3 loop reads CASSPLGGVMNTEAFF. The DNA for the CDR3 is TGTGCCAGCAGCCCTCTTGGAGGGGTCATGAACACTGAAGCTTTCTTT.

Regarding this clonotype: A much larger clone sits a single nucleotide away, making a read error possible. This chain joins TRBV20-1 and TRBJ2-1; 8 bases line up with TRBD2. Per germline, CDR1 DFQATT and CDR2 SNEGSKA (reference sequence). The CDR3 totals 13 residues. CDR3 sequence: CSTRDYLAGEQFF. Here the CDR3 DNA reads TGCAGTACTAGAGATTACCTAGCGGGTGAGCAGTTCTTC.

The V gene is TRBV6-6, the J gene TRBJ1-5; the D gene is possibly TRBD1 (5 bases). CDR3 length: 13 amino acids. Trimming removed 10 bases from V and 2 bases from J, with 12 bases in between. Germline V gene sequence: CDR1 MNHNY, CDR2 SVGAGI (reference sequence). The CDR3 nucleotides are TGTGCCACCGAAGGGGATGGCAATCAGCCCCAGCATTTT. Protein: CATEGDGNQPQHF.